Presented here are 23 T cell receptor beta chains from one specimen sequenced in a study of blood T cell repertoires in COVID-19. Produced via immunoSEQ multiplex PCR; TCRdb's table is partial and in-frame only. In the table there are approximately 130,000 clones, around 87% of which are singletons. Specimen: peripheral blood. Source of these receptors: a man aged 65 to 85 with active or convalescent COVID-19.

The chain couples TRBV5-1 to TRBJ2-1; D uncertain. There are 15 residues in the CDR3. The V end was cut by 5 bases, the J end by 0 bases, with 12 bases between. Germline assignment: CDR1 SGHRS and CDR2 YFSETQ. The CDR3 protein is CASSPLYSSYNEQFF. Here the CDR3 DNA reads TGCGCCAGCAGTCCCTTGTATAGCTCCTACAATGAGCAGTTCTTC.

The count of this clone is one. The chain has TRBV9 and TRBJ2-7; perhaps TRBD2 as D (6 bases). Trimming cost V 3 bases and J 0 bases, with 13 bases left between them. Germline CDR1 SGDLS, CDR2 YYNGEE. This CDR3 region has 15 residues. The DNA of the CDR3 is TGTGCCAGCAGCGGGAGCGCGACTAGCTCCTACGAGCAGTACTTC. This gives the protein CASSGSATSSYEQYF.

This chain connects TRBV25-1 to TRBJ1-2, with TRBD1 as a possible D gene (5 bases). V shed 2 bases and J shed 7 bases, with 11 bases lying between them. From germline, CDR1 is MGHDK and CDR2 SYGVNS. This CDR3 has 13 residues. The CDR3 nucleotides read TGTGCCAGCAGTGAAGTTGGCGGGGCTGGCTACACCTTC. It codes for CASSEVGGAGYTF.

V is TRBV5-1 and J is TRBJ2-1; no firm D call. The V gene's germline CDR1 is SGHRS and CDR2 YFSETQ. The CDR3 spans 13 residues. V was shortened by 3 bases and J by 7 bases, with 11 bases between the two germline ends. The chain's CDR3 is CASSSERKNEQFF. In DNA form, the CDR3 reads TGCGCCAGCAGCTCAGAACGCAAGAATGAGCAGTTCTTC.

This clone was detected once. The chain is built from TRBV29-1 and TRBJ2-3; 8 positions match TRBD2. Trimming took 7 bases from V and 3 from J; bases not matched to a gene: 9. The V gene's germline CDR1 is SQVTM and CDR2 ANQGSEA. The CDR3 is 14 residues long. Here the CDR3 reads CSANSGIGTDTQYF. The DNA for the CDR3 is TGCAGCGCCAATAGCGGGATCGGGACAGATACGCAGTATTTT.

The chain couples TRBV12-3 or TRBV12-4 to TRBJ2-1, with D uncertain. This CDR3 region has 13 residues. The V gene lost 3 bases and the J gene lost 9 bases, with 12 bases spanning the gap. CDR3 sequence reads: CASSFRPRSEQFF. The CDR3 DNA is TGTGCCAGCAGTTTTCGGCCCCGGAGTGAGCAGTTCTTC.

The chain joins TRBV10-3 to TRBJ2-3, with 10 bases identical to TRBD1. This CDR3 comprises 15 residues. Germline V gene data show CDR1 as ENHRY and CDR2 as SYGVKD. V lost 4 bases to trimming and J lost 3 bases; unmatched junction nucleotides: 4. CDR3 coding DNA: TGTGCCATCAGTGGAGACAGGGGGCTGACAGATACGCAGTATTTT. This sequence encodes CAISGDRGLTDTQYF.

The gene calls are TRBV4-1 and TRBJ2-7, with TRBD2 matching 7 bases. Trimming took 1 base from V and 7 from J; bases not matched to a gene: 1. CDR1 and CDR2 (germline): MGHRA, YSYEKL. This CDR3 comprises 12 residues. The CDR3 sequence is CASSQVGGEQYF. Written as DNA, the CDR3 is TGCGCCAGCAGCCAAGTCGGGGGGGAGCAGTACTTC.

This sequence joins TRBV2 and TRBJ1-1, with D possibly TRBD1 on 5 matching bases. The V end was cut by 7 bases, the J end by 4 bases, with 16 bases between. CDR3 length equals 14 residues. Germline V gene lookup returns CDR1 SNHLY and CDR2 FYNNEI. CDR3 region: CASTTERSGTEAFF. CDR3 nucleotide sequence: TGTGCCAGCACGACAGAACGATCTGGCACTGAAGCTTTCTTT.

The chain recombines TRBV3-1 (or the pseudogene TRBV3-2) with TRBJ2-1; 8 nucleotides agree with TRBD1. The CDR3 consists of 15 residues. V lost 1 base and J lost 11; bases outside the gene matches: 10. Germline CDR1 LGHDT, CDR2 YNNKEL (reference sequence). CDR3 bases: TGTGCCAGCAGCCAAGGAGGAGGGCGGACAGGGAAGCAGTTCTTC. This codes for CASSQGGGRTGKQFF.

The J gene is TRBJ2-5, the V gene TRBV28; 8 bases line up with TRBD1. Germline V gene data show CDR1 as MDHEN and CDR2 as SYDVKM. V shed 5 bases and J 4 bases; nucleotides not matched to a gene: 12. The CDR3 length is 16 residues. CDR3 sequence: CASSPRGQVLGETQYF. The CDR3 nucleotides read TGTGCCAGCAGTCCGAGGGGACAGGTTCTAGGAGAGACCCAGTACTTC.

The rearrangement uses TRBV19 and TRBJ1-3; D is ambiguous. This CDR3 comprises 13 residues. Trimming took 5 bases from V and 0 from J, leaving 5 bases between them. Germline V gene data show CDR1 as LNHDA and CDR2 as SQIVND (reference sequence). The CDR3 reads CASSSVSGNTIYF. The CDR3 region has the DNA TGTGCCAGTAGTTCAGTCTCTGGAAACACCATATATTTT.

The chain combines TRBV5-1 with TRBJ2-2, with 7 nucleotides matching TRBD2. CDR1 and CDR2 (germline): SGHRS, YFSETQ. This CDR3 is built from 15 residues. Trimming took 0 bases from V and 6 from J; bases not matched to a gene: 5. The DNA for the CDR3 is TGCGCCAGCAGCTTGGCTGGACTAGACGCCGGGGAGCTGTTTTTT. Its protein product is CASSLAGLDAGELFF.

CDR3 DNA sequence: TGCGCCAGCAGCCCTGGGGCTAGCGGGAGTCAAGAGACCCAGTACTTC. It translates to CASSPGASGSQETQYF. This sequence joins TRBV5-1 and TRBJ2-5; 10 nucleotides line up with TRBD2. Germline V gene sequence: CDR1 SGHRS, CDR2 YFSETQ. The CDR3 covers 16 residues. After removal of 4 bases from V and 2 bases from J, the junction contained 8 bases not matched to a gene.

CDR3 in DNA: TGTGCCAGCACTCACGGGACTAATGAAAAACTGTTTTTT. Its translation: CASTHGTNEKLFF. The V and J genes are TRBV6-6 and TRBJ1-4; D gene ambiguous. Per germline, CDR1 MNHNY and CDR2 SVGAGI (reference sequence). This CDR3 has 13 amino acids. Trimming took 7 bases from V and 2 from J, leaving 8 bases between them.

This clone was detected only a few times. This sequence joins TRBV27 and TRBJ2-3; a possible D gene is TRBD1 (6 bases). Germline assignment: CDR1 MNHEY and CDR2 SMNVEV (reference sequence). This CDR3 comprises 15 residues. Trimming took 2 bases from V and 1 from J, leaving 10 bases between them. The CDR3 loop is CASSLGAGGTDTQYF. CDR3 bases: TGTGCCAGCAGTTTAGGGGCAGGGGGCACAGATACGCAGTATTTT.

This chain joins TRBV13 and TRBJ1-1, with D possibly matching TRBD1 (6 bases). The CDR3 contains 13 residues. The V end lost 5 bases, the J end lost 5 bases, and 12 bases lay between the germline ends. CDR1 and CDR2 (germline): PRHDT, FYEKMQ (reference sequence). DNA for the CDR3: TGTGCCAGCAGCCTCAACAGGGCAACTGAAGCTTTCTTT. Its protein is CASSLNRATEAFF.

The V call is TRBV7-9, the J call TRBJ1-5; D is uncertain. Between the trimmed V and J ends, which lost 0 bases and 5 bases, there was a span of 14 bases. Germline V lookup: CDR1 SEHNR, CDR2 FQNEAQ (reference sequence). CDR3 length: 16 amino acids. CDR3 nucleotides: TGTGCCAGCAGCTTAGCCCAAGGGAGGTTTGATCAGCCCCAGCATTTT. This sequence encodes CASSLAQGRFDQPQHF.

The gene calls are TRBV7-8 and TRBJ2-3; maybe TRBD2 (6 bases). This CDR3 region has 15 residues. The V end lost 0 bases, the J end lost 1 base, and 8 bases lay between the germline ends. Germline V gene lookup returns CDR1 SGHVS and CDR2 FQNEAQ. CDR3 sequence reads: CASSLAGGRTDTQYF. The CDR3 DNA reads TGTGCCAGCAGCTTAGCGGGGGGACGCACAGATACGCAGTATTTT.

The chain recombines TRBV5-4 with TRBJ2-5; 7 nucleotides match TRBD2. The CDR3 extends over 17 amino acids. Trimming cost V 4 bases and J 3 bases; bases outside gene matches: 15. Per germline, CDR1 SGHNT and CDR2 YYREEE (reference sequence). DNA for the CDR3: TGTGCCAGCAGCCGGTTAGGGGCGGGAGTGAGGGAAGAGACCCAGTACTTC. Protein sequence: CASSRLGAGVREETQYF. The whole variable domain, remainder taken from reference TRBV5-4 and TRBJ2-5, is ETGVTQSPTHLIKTRGQQVTLRCSSQSGHNTVSWYQQALGQGPQFIFQYYREEENGRGNFPPRFSGLQFPNYSSELNVNALELDDSALYLCASSRLGAGVREETQYFGPGTRLLVL.

This chain connects TRBV18 to TRBJ2-1, with 7 bases that match TRBD2. From germline, CDR1 is KGHSH and CDR2 LQKENI. The CDR3 consists of 16 residues. Trimming cost V 3 bases and J 5 bases; bases outside gene matches: 10. In DNA, the CDR3 is TGTGCCAGCTCACCCTTGGGGGGGAATGAGAACAATGAGCAGTTCTTC. It specifies CASSPLGGNENNEQFF.

The J gene is TRBJ2-2, the V gene TRBV2; D may be TRBD2 (6 bases). This CDR3 comprises 16 residues. Germline V lookup: CDR1 SNHLY, CDR2 FYNNEI. Trimming removed 6 bases at V and 2 bases at J, with 16 bases between. The CDR3 DNA is TGTGCCAGCAGCCCCGAGGGCGGGGCCAACACCGGGGAGCTGTTTTTT. This encodes CASSPEGGANTGELFF.

This chain connects TRBV5-1 to TRBJ2-2; weak D call: TRBD2 (6 bases). Per germline, CDR1 SGHRS and CDR2 YFSETQ. The CDR3 runs to 18 residues. With 2 bases removed from V and 2 bases from J, the gap between germline ends came to 19 bases. Written as DNA, the CDR3 is TGCGCCAGCAGCTTTGTTTTTGCGGGACCCCTAAACACCGGGGAGCTGTTTTTT. The encoded protein is CASSFVFAGPLNTGELFF.